Each of the 16 T cell receptor beta chains below was sequenced from the same sample in a study of tumor-infiltrating lymphocytes in oesophageal squamous cell carcinoma. TCRdb fed the PCR reads into MiXCR, producing one record per CDR3 protein. The data contain fewer than 11,000 distinct CDR3 sequences, roughly three fifths of them singletons. Source material: esophageal tumor tissue. The receptors were sampled from a female donor with esophageal squamous cell carcinoma.

DNA of the CDR3: TGTGCCAGCAGCTTAGCAGGGTTCCGCACAGATACGCAGTACTTC. Translated: CASSLAGFRTDTQYF. The rearrangement links TRBV11-3 to TRBJ2-1; tentatively, D is TRBD1 (5 bases). The tail of the sequence fits TRBJ2-7 better, so the J call may be wrong. CDR3 length: 15 amino acids. CDR1 SGHNT and CDR2 YENEEA come from the germline V gene.

V is TRBV28 and J is TRBJ2-3; D ambiguous. The J call is uncertain, as TRBJ2-1 better fits the DNA end. This CDR3 region has 11 residues. Per germline, CDR1 MDHEN and CDR2 SYDVKM. The CDR3 is CASRRLHEQFF. The CDR3 DNA is TGTGCCAGCAGGAGGCTTCATGAGCAGTTCTTC.

This clonotype was picked up a small number of times. The chain carries TRBV4-1 and TRBJ1-2; unclear D gene. The CDR3 consists of 15 residues. V dropped 0 bases and J dropped 7 bases, with 15 bases sitting between them. Germline V lookup: CDR1 MGHRA, CDR2 YSYEKL. The CDR3 nucleotides read TGCGCCAGCAGCCAAGAACGCGGTAGTAATCGTGGCTACACCTTC. Its protein product is CASSQERGSNRGYTF.

The sample holds one count of this clonotype. Because it lacks the conserved phenylalanine or tryptophan at the end, this CDR3 is likely a read error. Because the CDR3's place on the DNA is in doubt, the DNA is left out and the CDR3 is given as listed by TCRdb. The J gene is TRBJ2-7, the V gene TRBV10-3; the table's D call TRBD1 went unverified against the DNA. The V gene's germline CDR1 is ENHRY and CDR2 SYGVKD. Termini included, the CDR3 measures 13 amino acids. Here the CDR3 reads CAISAAGEQYFGS.

As to this clonotype: One end of the junction is discordant with germline, which a read error may explain. J is TRBJ2-3 and V is TRBV7-9, with D tentatively TRBD1 (7 bases). The CDR3 is 17 amino acids. The germline CDR1 and CDR2 sequences are SEHNR and FQNEAQ (reference sequence). In nucleotides, the CDR3 is TGTGCCAGCAGCTTAGCTTCATGGTCAGGGGGGAACACTGAAGCTTACTTC. It is translated as CASSLASWSGGNTEAYF.

The V call is TRBV12-3 or TRBV12-4, the J call TRBJ2-1; D gene uncertain. The tail of the sequence fits TRBJ2-7 better, so the J call may be wrong. This CDR3 spans 13 amino acids. The CDR3 DNA is TGTGCCAGCAGTGTCGGCCAAAATACCGAGCAGTACTTC. Encoded protein: CASSVGQNTEQYF.

The gene calls are TRBV6-6 and TRBJ1-5; D is unresolved. The CDR3 runs to 13 residues. Trimming stripped 2 bases from V and 3 bases from J, with 5 bases between. Looked up from germline, CDR1 is MNHNY and CDR2 is SVGAGI (reference sequence). The CDR3 here is CASSYGANQPQHF. The CDR3 bases are TGTGCCAGCAGTTACGGAGCCAATCAGCCCCAGCATTTT.

V is TRBV11-3 and J is TRBJ2-3, with D perhaps TRBD2 (6 bases). Germline values: CDR1 SGHNT, CDR2 YENEEA. There are 13 residues in the CDR3. Between the trimmed V and J ends, which lost 4 bases and 3 bases, there was a span of 8 bases. The CDR3 protein is CASSSGLTDTQYF. CDR3 sequence (DNA): TGTGCCAGCAGCTCAGGACTAACAGATACGCAGTATTTT.

V gene TRBV28 combines with J gene TRBJ1-2; 8 nucleotides match TRBD1. The CDR3 sequence is 14 residues long. Per the germline V gene, CDR1 is MDHEN and CDR2 is SYDVKM. Trimming removed 3 bases from V and 4 bases from J; junction bases left unmatched: 4. The CDR3 coding sequence is TGTGCCAGCAGTTTTGGACAGGGCTTCTATGGCTACACCTTC. The encoded protein is CASSFGQGFYGYTF.

The V and J genes are TRBV12-3 or TRBV12-4 and TRBJ2-7; possible D gene TRBD2, 5 bases. Gene TRBJ2-1 matches the end of the DNA better, so the J call may be wrong. The CDR3 has 14 residues. This CDR3 reads CASGRSSGYNEQFF. The CDR3 bases are TGTGCCAGCGGAAGGTCCAGCGGCTACAATGAGCAGTTCTTC.

Comment on this clonotype: The final CDR3 position lacks the conserved phenylalanine or tryptophan, pointing to a likely read error. No DNA is shown, since the ends of the CDR3 on it are uncertain; the CDR3 is the one TCRdb lists. The rearrangement links TRBV15 to TRBJ2-6; the table's D call TRBD1 went unverified against the DNA. Per germline, CDR1 LNHNV and CDR2 YYDKDF (reference sequence). The CDR3 comprises 16 residues, both ends counted. The CDR3 spells CATSRGDRGHEQYFGA.

This sequence joins TRBV7-6 and TRBJ1-1, with a tentative D call TRBD1 (5 bases). Germline V lookup: CDR1 SGHVS, CDR2 FNYEAQ. V lost 5 bases, J lost 5 bases, and 18 bases lay in between. The CDR3 is made up of 15 amino acids. The CDR3 sequence: CASSPTGTGGTEAFF. Written as DNA, the CDR3 is TGTGCCAGCAGCCCAACCGGGACGGGGGGGACTGAAGCTTTCTTT.

This clonotype has a single count. The chain combines TRBV7-4 with TRBJ1-6; the D gene is possibly TRBD2 (5 bases). The better agreement between TRBJ2-6 and the DNA end casts doubt on the J call. The CDR3 runs 13 residues. Germline CDR1 reads SGHVT; CDR2 reads SQSDAQ. CDR3 amino acids: CAQEASGANVLTF. The CDR3 nucleotides are TGTGCCCAGGAGGCCTCTGGGGCCAACGTCCTGACTTTC.

This clonotype was found a few times. CDR3 coding DNA: TGTGCCAGCAGCTTGGACAGTCACAAGCAGTACTTC. The encoded protein is CASSLDSHKQYF. The gene calls are TRBV7-8 and TRBJ2-4; a possible D gene is TRBD1 (6 bases). The V gene lost 3 bases and the J gene lost 13 bases, with 13 bases spanning the gap. CDR1 is SGHVS, CDR2 FQNEAQ, per germline. The CDR3 is made up of 12 amino acids.

This chain connects TRBV12-3 or TRBV12-4 to TRBJ2-3; no definite D call. The J call may be incorrect, as the DNA end agrees better with TRBJ2-1. The CDR3 extends over 11 amino acids. The CDR3 loop reads CASSRKNEQFF. CDR3 bases: TGTGCCAGCAGTCGCAAGAATGAGCAGTTCTTC.

V usage is TRBV7-2 and J usage is TRBJ2-4; D is unclear. CDR3 length equals 13 residues. V was shortened by 3 bases and J by 7 bases, with 10 bases between the two germline ends. Germline loops: CDR1 SGHTA, CDR2 FQGNSA. The CDR3 is CASSLFPENIQYF. The CDR3 DNA reads TGTGCCAGCAGCTTGTTCCCGGAGAACATTCAGTACTTC.